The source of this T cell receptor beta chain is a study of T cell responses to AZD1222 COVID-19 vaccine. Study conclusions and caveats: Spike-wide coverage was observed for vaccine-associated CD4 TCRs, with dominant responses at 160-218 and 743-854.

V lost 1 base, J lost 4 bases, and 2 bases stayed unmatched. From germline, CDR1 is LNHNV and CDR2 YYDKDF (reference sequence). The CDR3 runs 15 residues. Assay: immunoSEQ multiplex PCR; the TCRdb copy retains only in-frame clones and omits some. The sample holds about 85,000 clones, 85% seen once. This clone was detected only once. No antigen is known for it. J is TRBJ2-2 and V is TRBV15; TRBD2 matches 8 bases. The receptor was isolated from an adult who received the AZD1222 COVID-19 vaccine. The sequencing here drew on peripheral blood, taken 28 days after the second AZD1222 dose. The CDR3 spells CATSRAGGGTGELFF. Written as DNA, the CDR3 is TGTGCCACCAGCAGAGCGGGGGGGGGCACCGGGGAGCTGTTTTTT.